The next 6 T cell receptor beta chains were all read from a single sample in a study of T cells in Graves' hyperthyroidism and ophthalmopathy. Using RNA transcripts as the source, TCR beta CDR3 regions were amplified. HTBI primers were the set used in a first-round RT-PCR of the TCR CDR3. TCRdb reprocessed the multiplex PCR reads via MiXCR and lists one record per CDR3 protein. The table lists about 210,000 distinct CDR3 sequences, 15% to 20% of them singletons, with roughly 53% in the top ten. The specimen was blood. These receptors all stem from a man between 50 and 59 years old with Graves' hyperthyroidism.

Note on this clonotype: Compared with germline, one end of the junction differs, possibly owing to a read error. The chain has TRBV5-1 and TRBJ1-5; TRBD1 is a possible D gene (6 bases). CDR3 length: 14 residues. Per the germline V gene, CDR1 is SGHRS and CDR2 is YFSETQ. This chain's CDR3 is CAGSLDGGVEPQHF. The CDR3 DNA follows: TGCGCCGGCAGCTTGGATGGGGGCGTGGAGCCCCAGCATTTT.

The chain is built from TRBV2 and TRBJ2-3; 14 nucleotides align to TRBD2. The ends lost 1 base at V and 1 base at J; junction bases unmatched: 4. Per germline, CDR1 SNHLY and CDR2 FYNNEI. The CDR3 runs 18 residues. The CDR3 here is CASSEVGTSGSGTDTQYF. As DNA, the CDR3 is TGTGCCAGCAGTGAAGTAGGGACTAGCGGGAGTGGCACAGATACGCAGTATTTT.

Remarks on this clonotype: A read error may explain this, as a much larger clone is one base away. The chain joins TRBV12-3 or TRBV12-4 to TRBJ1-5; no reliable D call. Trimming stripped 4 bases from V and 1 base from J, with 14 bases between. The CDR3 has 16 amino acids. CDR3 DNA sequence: TGTGCCAGCAGTTCTGAGACGGCGGGAAGCAATCAGCCCCAGCATTTT. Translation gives CASSSETAGSNQPQHF.

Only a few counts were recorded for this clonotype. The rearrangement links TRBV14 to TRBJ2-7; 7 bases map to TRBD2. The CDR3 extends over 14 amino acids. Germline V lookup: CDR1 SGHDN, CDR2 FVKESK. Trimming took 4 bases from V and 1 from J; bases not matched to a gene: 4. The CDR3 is CASSPSGVSYEQYF. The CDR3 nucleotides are TGTGCCAGCAGCCCCAGCGGGGTATCCTACGAGCAGTACTTC.

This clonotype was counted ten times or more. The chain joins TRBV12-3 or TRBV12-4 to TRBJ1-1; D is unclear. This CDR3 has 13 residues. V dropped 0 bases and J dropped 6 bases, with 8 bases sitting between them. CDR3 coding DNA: TGTGCCAGCAGTTTAGCCCTGGACGCTGAAGCTTTCTTT. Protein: CASSLALDAEAFF.

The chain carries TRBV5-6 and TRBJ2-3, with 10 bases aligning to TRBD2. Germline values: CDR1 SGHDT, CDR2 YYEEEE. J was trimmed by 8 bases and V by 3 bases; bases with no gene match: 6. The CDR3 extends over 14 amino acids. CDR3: CASSSSGRIRTQYF. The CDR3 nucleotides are TGTGCCAGCAGCTCTAGCGGGAGAATTCGTACGCAGTATTTT. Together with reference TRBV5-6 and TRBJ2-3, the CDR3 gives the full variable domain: DAGVTQSPTHLIKTRGQQVTLRCSPKSGHDTVSWYQQALGQGPQFIFQYYEEEERQRGNFPDRFSGHQFPNYSSELNVNALLLGDSALYLCASSSSGRIRTQYFGPGTRLTVL.